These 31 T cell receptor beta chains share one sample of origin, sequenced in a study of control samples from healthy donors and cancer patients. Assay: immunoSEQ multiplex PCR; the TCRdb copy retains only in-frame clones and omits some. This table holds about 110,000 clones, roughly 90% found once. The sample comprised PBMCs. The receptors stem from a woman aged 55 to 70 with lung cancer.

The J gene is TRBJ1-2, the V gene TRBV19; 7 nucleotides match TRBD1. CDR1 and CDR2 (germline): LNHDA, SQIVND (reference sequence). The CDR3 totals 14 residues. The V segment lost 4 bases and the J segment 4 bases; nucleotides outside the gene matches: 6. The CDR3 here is CASSTRQGPYGYTF. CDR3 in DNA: TGTGCCAGTAGTACCCGACAGGGCCCCTATGGCTACACCTTC.

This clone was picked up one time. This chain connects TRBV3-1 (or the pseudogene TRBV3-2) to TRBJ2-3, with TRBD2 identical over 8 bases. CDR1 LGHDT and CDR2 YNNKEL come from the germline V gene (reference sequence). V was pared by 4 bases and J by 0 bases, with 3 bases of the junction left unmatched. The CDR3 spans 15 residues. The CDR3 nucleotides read TGTGCCAGCAGCCCCACTAGCGGTAGCACAGATACGCAGTATTTT. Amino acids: CASSPTSGSTDTQYF.

As DNA, the CDR3 is TGCAGCGCTGACAGGGGGGTCACCGGGGAGCTGTTTTTT. Translated, it gives CSADRGVTGELFF. J is TRBJ2-2 and V is TRBV29-1, with TRBD1 identical over 9 bases. Trimming removed 7 bases from V and 4 bases from J; junction bases left unmatched: 4. Germline V lookup: CDR1 SQVTM, CDR2 ANQGSEA. CDR3 size: 13 residues.

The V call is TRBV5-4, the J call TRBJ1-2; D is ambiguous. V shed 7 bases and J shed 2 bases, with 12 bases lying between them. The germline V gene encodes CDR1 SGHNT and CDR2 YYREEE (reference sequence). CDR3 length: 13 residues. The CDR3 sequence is CASGRGNNYGYTF. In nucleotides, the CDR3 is TGTGCCAGCGGCCGAGGAAACAACTATGGCTACACCTTC.

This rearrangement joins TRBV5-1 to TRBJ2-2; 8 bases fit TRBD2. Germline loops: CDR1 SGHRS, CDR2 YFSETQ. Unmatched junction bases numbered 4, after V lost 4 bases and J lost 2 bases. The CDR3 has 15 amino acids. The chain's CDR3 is CASSGGGTNTGELFF. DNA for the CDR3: TGCGCCAGCAGCGGCGGGGGGACAAACACCGGGGAGCTGTTTTTT.

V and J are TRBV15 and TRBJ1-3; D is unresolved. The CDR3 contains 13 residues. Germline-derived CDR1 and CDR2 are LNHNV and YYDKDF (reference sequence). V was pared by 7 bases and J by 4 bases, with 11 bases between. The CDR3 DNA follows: TGTGCCACCACCAAGGGTTCAGGAAACACCATATATTTT. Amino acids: CATTKGSGNTIYF.

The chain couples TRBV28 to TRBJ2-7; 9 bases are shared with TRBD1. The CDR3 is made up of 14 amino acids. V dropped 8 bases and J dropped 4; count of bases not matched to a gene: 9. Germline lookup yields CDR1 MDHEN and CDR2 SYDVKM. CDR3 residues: CASFRGTGLYEQYF. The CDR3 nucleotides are TGTGCCAGCTTTAGGGGGACAGGGCTATACGAGCAGTACTTC.

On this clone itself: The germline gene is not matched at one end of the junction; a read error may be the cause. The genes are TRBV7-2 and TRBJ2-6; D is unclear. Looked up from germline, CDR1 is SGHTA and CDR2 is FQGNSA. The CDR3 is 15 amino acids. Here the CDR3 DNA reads TGTGTCAGCAGCACCGCACTCTCTGGGGCCAACGTCCTGACTTTC. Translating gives CVSSTALSGANVLTF.

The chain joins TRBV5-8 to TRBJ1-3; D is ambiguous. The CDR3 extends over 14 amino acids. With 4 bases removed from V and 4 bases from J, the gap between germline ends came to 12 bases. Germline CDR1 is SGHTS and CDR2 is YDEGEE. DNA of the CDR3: TGTGCCAGCAGCCCTAGATGGCAGGGAAACACCATATATTTT. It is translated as CASSPRWQGNTIYF.

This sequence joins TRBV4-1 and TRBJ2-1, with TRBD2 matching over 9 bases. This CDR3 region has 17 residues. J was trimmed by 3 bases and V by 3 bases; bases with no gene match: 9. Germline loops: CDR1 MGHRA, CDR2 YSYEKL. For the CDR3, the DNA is TGCGCCAGCAGCCAGGCCGCGGGGCGGGAGGGCTACAATGAGCAGTTCTTC. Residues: CASSQAAGREGYNEQFF.

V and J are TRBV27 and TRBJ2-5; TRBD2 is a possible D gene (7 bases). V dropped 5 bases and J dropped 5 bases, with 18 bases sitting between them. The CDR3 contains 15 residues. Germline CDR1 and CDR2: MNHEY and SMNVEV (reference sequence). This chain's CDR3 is CASSGGGGIRETQYF. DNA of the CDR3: TGTGCCAGCAGTGGGGGAGGGGGGATTCGGGAGACCCAGTACTTC.

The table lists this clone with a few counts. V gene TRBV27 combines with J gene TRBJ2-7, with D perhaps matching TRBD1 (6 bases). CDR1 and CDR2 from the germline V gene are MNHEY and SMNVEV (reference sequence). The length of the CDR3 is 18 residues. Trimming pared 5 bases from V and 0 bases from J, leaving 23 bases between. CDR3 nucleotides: TGTGCCAGCAGTGAAGGTGGGTACGGGACATCGAGCTCCTACGAGCAGTACTTC. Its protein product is CASSEGGYGTSSSYEQYF.

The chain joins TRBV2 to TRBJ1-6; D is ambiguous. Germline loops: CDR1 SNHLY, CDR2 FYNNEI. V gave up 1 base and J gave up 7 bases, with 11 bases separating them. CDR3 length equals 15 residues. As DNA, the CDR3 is TGTGCCAGCAGTGAAGGTGGGTCAGCAAATTCACCCCTCCACTTT. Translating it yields CASSEGGSANSPLHF.

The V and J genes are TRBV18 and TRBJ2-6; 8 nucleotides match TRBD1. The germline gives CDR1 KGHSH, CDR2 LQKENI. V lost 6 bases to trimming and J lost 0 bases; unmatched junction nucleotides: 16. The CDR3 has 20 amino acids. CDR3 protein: CASSREGQGAWASGANVLTF. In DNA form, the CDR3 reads TGTGCCAGCTCCCGAGAGGGGCAGGGGGCATGGGCCTCTGGGGCCAACGTCCTGACTTTC. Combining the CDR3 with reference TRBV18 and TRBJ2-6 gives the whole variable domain NAGVMQNPRHLVRRRGQEARLRCSPMKGHSHVYWYRQLPEEGLKFMVYLQKENIIDESGMPKERFSAEFPKEGPSILRIQQVVRGDSAAYFCASSREGQGAWASGANVLTFGAGSRLTVL.

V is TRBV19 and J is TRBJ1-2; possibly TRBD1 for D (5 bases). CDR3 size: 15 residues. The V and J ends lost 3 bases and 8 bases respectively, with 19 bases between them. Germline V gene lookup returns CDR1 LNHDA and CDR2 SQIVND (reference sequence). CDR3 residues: CASSISGRDGEGYTF. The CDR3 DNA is TGTGCCAGTAGTATCTCCGGCAGGGATGGGGAAGGCTACACCTTC.

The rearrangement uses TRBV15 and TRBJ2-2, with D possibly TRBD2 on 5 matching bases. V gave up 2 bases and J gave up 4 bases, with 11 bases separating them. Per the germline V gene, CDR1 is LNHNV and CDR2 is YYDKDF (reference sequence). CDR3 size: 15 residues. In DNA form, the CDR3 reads TGTGCCACCAGCAGATCAGCGGATGTCACCGGGGAGCTGTTTTTT. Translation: CATSRSADVTGELFF.

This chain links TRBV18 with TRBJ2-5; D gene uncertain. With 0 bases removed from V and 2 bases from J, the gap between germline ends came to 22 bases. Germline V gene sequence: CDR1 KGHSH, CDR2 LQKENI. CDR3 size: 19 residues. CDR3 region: CASSPPRETTFWGQETQYF. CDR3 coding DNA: TGTGCCAGCTCACCACCGCGAGAAACGACCTTCTGGGGACAAGAGACCCAGTACTTC. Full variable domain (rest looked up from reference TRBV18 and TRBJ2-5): NAGVMQNPRHLVRRRGQEARLRCSPMKGHSHVYWYRQLPEEGLKFMVYLQKENIIDESGMPKERFSAEFPKEGPSILRIQQVVRGDSAAYFCASSPPRETTFWGQETQYFGPGTRLLVL.

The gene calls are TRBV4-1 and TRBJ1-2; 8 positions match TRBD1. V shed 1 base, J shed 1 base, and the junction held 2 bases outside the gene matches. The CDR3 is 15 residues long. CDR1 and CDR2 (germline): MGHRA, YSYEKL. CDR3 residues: CASSQVTGVNYGYTF. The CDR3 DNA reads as TGCGCCAGCAGCCAAGTGACAGGGGTTAACTATGGCTACACCTTC.

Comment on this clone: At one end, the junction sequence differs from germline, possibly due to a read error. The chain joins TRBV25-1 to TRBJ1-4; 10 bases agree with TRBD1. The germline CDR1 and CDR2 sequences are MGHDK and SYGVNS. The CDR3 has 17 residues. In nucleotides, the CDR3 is TGTGCCAGCAGTGGCTGGGACAGGGGCTCAACCAATGAAAAACTGTTTTTT. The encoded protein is CASSGWDRGSTNEKLFF.

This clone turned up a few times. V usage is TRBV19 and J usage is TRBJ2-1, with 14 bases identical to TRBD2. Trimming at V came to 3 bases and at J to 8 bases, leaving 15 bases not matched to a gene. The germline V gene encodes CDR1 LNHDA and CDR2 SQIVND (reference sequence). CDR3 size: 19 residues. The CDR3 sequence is CASSILWGLAGEGFYEQFF. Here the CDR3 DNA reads TGTGCCAGTAGTATTCTATGGGGACTAGCGGGAGAGGGGTTCTATGAGCAGTTCTTC.

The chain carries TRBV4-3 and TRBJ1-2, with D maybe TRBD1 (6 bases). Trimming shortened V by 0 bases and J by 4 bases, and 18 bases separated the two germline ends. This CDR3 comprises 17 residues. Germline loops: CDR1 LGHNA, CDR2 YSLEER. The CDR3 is CASSQDRYPTGSYGYTF. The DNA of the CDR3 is TGCGCCAGCAGCCAAGATCGATACCCAACAGGGTCCTATGGCTACACCTTC.

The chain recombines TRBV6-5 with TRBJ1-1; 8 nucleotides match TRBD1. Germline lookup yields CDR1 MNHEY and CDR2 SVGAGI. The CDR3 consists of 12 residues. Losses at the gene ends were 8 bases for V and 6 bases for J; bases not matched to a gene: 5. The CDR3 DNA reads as TGTGCCAGCCAGCAGGGGGCGTCTGAAGCTTTCTTT. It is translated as CASQQGASEAFF.

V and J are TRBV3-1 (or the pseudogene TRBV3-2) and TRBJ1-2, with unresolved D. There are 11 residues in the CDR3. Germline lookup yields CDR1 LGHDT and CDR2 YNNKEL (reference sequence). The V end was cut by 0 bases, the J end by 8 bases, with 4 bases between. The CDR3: CASSQETGYTF. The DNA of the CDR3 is TGTGCCAGCAGCCAAGAGACGGGCTACACCTTC.

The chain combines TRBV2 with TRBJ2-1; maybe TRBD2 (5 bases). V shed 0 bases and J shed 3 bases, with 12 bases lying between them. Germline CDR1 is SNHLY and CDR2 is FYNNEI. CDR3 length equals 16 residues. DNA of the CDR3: TGTGCCAGCAGTGAAGCGCTCGGGATGGGCTACAATGAGCAGTTCTTC. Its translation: CASSEALGMGYNEQFF.

The CDR3 region is CASSREGEHAYGYTF. The CDR3 DNA follows: TGCGCCAGCAGCAGGGAGGGGGAACATGCCTATGGCTACACCTTC. The chain joins TRBV5-1 to TRBJ1-2, with a tentative D call TRBD1 (6 bases). Looked up from germline, CDR1 is SGHRS and CDR2 is YFSETQ. The CDR3 sequence is 15 residues long. V was pared by 4 bases and J by 4 bases, with 17 bases between.

The CDR3 region has the DNA TGTGCCAGCACCTTCGGGGCGGGGAATGGAAACACCATATATTTT. Its protein product is CASTFGAGNGNTIYF. The chain employs TRBV7-9 and TRBJ1-3, with D possibly matching TRBD1 (5 bases). This CDR3 spans 15 amino acids. The ends were cut back, 7 bases at V and 3 bases at J, with 16 bases in the middle. CDR1 and CDR2 from the germline V gene are SEHNR and FQNEAQ (reference sequence).

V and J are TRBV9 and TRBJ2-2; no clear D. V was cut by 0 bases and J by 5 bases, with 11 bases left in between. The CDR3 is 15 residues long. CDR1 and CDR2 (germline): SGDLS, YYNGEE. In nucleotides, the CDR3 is TGTGCCAGCAGCGTAGTTGGCGGATCGACCGGGGAGCTGTTTTTT. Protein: CASSVVGGSTGELFF.

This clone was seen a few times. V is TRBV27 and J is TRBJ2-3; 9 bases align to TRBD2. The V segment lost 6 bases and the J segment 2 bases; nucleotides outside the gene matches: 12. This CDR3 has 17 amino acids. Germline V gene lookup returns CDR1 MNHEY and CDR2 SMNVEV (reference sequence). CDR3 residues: CASRSNSGGHITDTQYF. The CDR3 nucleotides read TGTGCCAGCAGATCCAATAGCGGGGGACATATCACAGATACGCAGTATTTT.

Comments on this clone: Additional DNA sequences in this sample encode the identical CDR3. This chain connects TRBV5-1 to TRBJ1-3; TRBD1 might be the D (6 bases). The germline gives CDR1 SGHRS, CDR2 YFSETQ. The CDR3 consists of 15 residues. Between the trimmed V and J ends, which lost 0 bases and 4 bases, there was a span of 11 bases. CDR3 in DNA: TGCGCCAGCAGCTTGGGGGGGGGCCGAGGAAACACCATATATTTT. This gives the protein CASSLGGGRGNTIYF.

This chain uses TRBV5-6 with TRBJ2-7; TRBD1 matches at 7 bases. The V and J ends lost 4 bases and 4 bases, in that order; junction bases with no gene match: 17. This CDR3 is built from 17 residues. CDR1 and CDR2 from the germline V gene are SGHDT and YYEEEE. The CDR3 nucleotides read TGTGCCAGCAGCCCTTCTTACAGGGGTTCCCTCTCTTACGAGCAGTACTTC. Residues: CASSPSYRGSLSYEQYF.

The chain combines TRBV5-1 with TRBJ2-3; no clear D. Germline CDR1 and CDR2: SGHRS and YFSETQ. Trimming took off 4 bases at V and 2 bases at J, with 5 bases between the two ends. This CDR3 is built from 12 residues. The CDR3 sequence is CASSPNTDTQYF. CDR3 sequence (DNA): TGCGCCAGCAGCCCCAACACAGATACGCAGTATTTT. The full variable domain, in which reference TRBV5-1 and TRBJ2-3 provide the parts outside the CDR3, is KAGVTQTPRYLIKTRGQQVTLSCSPISGHRSVSWYQQTPGQGLQFLFEYFSETQRNKGNFPGRFSGRQFSNSRSEMNVSTLELGDSALYLCASSPNTDTQYFGPGTRLTVL.